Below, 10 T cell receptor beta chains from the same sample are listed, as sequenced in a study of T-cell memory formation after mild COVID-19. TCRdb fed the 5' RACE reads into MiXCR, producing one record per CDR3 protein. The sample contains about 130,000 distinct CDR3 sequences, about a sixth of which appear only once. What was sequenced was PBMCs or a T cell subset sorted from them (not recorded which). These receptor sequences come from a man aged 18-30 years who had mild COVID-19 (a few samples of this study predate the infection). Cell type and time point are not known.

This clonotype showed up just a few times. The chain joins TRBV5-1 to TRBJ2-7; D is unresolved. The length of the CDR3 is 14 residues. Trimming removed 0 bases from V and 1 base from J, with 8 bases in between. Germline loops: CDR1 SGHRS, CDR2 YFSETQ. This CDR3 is CASSLDAGSYEQYF. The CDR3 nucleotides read TGCGCCAGCAGCTTGGATGCAGGTTCCTACGAGCAGTACTTC.

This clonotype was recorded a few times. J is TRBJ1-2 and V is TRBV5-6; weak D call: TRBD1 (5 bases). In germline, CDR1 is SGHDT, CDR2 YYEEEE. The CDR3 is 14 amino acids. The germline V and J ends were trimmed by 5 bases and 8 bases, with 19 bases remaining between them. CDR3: CASSPFFQGAGYTF. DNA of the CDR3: TGTGCCAGCAGTCCCTTTTTCCAGGGCGCGGGCTACACCTTC.

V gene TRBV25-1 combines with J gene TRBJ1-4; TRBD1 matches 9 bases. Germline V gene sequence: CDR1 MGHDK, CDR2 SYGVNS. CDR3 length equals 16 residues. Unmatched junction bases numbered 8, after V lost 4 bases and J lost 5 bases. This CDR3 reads CASSADYGTGNEKLFF. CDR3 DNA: TGTGCCAGCAGTGCCGATTACGGGACAGGGAATGAAAAACTGTTTTTT.

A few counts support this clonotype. The CDR3 DNA reads as TGTGCCAGCAGCGGGGACCTATCCTACGAGCAGTACGTC. Its translation is CASSGDLSYEQYV. This sequence joins TRBV7-2 and TRBJ2-7, with D perhaps matching TRBD1 or TRBD2 (5 bases each). Germline CDR1 reads SGHTA; CDR2 reads FQGNSA. V lost 5 bases and J lost 1, with 9 bases in between. The CDR3 has 13 amino acids.

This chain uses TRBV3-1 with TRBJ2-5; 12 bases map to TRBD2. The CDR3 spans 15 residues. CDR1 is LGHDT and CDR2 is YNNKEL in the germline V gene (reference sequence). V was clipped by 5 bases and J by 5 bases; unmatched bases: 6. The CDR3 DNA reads TGTGCCAGCAGCGGGATGCTAGCGGGGGGGGAGACCCAGTACTTC. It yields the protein CASSGMLAGGETQYF.

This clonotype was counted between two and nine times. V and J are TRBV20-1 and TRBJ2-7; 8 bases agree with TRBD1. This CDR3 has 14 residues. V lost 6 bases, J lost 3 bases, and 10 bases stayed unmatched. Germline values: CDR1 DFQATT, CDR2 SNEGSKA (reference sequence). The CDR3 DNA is TGCAGTGCAAAACCAGGGGGCTCTGGCTACGAGCAGTACGTC. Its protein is CSAKPGGSGYEQYV.

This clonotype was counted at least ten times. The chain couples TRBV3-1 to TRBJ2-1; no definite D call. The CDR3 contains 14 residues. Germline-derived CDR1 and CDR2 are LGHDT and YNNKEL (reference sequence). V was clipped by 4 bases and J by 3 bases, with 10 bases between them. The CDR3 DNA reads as TGTGCCAGCAGCCCGAGGCCTAACTACAATGAGCAGTTCTTC. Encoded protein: CASSPRPNYNEQFF.

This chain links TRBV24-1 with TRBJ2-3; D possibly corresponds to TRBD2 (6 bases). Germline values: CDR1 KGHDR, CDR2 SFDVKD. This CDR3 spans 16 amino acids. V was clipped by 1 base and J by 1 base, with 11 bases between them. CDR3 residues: CATSDFAGTGTDTQYF. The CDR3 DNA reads TGTGCCACCAGTGATTTCGCGGGAACGGGCACAGATACGCAGTATTTT.

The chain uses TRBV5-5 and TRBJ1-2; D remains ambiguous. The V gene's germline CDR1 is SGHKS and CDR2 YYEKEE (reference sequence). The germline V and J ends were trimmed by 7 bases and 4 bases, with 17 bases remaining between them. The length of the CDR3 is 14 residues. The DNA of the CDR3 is TGTGCCAGCGGCCTGGGCAGAAAGAGCTATGGCTACACCTTC. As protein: CASGLGRKSYGYTF.

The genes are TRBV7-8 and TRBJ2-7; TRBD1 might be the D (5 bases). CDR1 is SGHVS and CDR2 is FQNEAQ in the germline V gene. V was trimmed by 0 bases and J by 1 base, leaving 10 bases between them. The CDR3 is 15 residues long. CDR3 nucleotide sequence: TGTGCCAGCAGCTTAGCCGGACACGGGTCCTACGAGCAGTACGTC. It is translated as CASSLAGHGSYEQYV.